This paragraph reports one T cell receptor beta chain. Its antigen remains unknown. The authors isolated CD4+ T cells after more than eight days of culture. Documented for the person is a PCR-confirmed SARS-CoV-2 infection occurring between March and December 2020. Each participant was administered two doses of either the BNT162b2 or the mRNA-1273 vaccine. Days 3 and 7 saw half the medium replaced with IL-2 medium. V gave up 5 bases and J gave up 8 bases, with 17 bases separating them. CDR1 and CDR2 from the germline V gene are SGHTA and FQGTGA. This CDR3 contains 14 residues. These data originate in a study of vaccination effects on CD4 cells after COVID-19. Background on the study: About 2.2 million PBMC per well received 10 IU/ml IL-2 and approximately 9.2 ug/ml peptides in culture. Overall study results and limits: Infection- and vaccine-induced clones contracted markedly late after vaccination.

Sequencing used immunoSEQ multiplex PCR; TCRdb keeps in-frame clones, though not all of them. The table has roughly 30,000 clones, around 72% seen once; the top ten hold 5.5% to 8.5%. The V and J genes are TRBV7-3 and TRBJ2-3; D gene ambiguous. This receptor was obtained from a human donor who had a prior SARS-CoV-2 infection. The source was CD4+ T cells from PBMCs cultured without peptide, collected after COVID-19 vaccination. The CDR3 DNA reads as TGTGCCAGCAGCCCCGACATTGGGGTTAGTACGCAGTATTTT. It yields the protein CASSPDIGVSTQYF. The full variable domain, with the rest looked up from reference TRBV7-3 and TRBJ2-3, is GAGVSQTPSNKVTEKGKYVELRCDPISGHTALYWYRQSLGQGPEFLIYFQGTGAADDSGLPNDRFFAVRPEGSVSTLKIQRTERGDSAVYLCASSPDIGVSTQYFGPGTRLTVL.